This TCR beta chain was sequenced in a study of OX40 agonist ivuxolimab in advanced cancers. In the study overall: Ivuxolimab is a fully human IgG2 antibody that activates OX40 (CD134). Three patients had partial responses: one hepatocellular carcinoma, two cutaneous melanoma. Patients received intravenous ivuxolimab every 2 weeks at 0.01 to 10 mg/kg. Study observations and caveats: CD8+ T cells showed, on average, more clonal expansion than CD4+ cells.

TCRdb's table, derived via immunoSEQ multiplex PCR, lists solely in-frame clones and lacks some. Here the sample spans about 72,000 clones, roughly 89% being singletons. As for this clone: Its antigen remains unidentified.

The source is an adult with an advanced solid tumor such as melanoma, head and neck, liver or kidney cancer. Sequencing was performed on CD4+ or CD8+ T cells sorted from blood, taken in a trial of the OX40 agonist ivuxolimab.

CDR3 residues: CASSPPPFTGGGYTF. CDR3 DNA: TGTGCCAGCAGCCCCCCCCCTTTTACGGGGGGGGGCTACACCTTC. This chain joins TRBV5-4 and TRBJ1-2; D might be TRBD1 (5 bases). The CDR3 covers 15 residues. Germline lookup yields CDR1 SGHNT and CDR2 YYREEE (reference sequence). Deletions cut 4 bases from V and 8 bases from J, with 21 bases between.